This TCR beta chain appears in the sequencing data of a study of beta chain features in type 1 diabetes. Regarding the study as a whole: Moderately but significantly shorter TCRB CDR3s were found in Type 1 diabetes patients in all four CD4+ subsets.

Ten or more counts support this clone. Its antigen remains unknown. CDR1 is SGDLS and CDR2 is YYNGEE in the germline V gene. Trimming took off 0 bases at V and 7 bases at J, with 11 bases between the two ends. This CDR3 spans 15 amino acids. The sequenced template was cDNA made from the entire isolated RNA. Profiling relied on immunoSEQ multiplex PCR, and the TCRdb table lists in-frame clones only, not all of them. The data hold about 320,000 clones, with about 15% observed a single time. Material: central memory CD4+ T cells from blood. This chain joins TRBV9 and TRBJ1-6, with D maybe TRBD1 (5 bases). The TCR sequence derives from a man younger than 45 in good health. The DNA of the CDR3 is TGTGCCAGCAGCGTAGTCGGAAGGGGAAATTCACCCCTCCACTTT. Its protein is CASSVVGRGNSPLHF.